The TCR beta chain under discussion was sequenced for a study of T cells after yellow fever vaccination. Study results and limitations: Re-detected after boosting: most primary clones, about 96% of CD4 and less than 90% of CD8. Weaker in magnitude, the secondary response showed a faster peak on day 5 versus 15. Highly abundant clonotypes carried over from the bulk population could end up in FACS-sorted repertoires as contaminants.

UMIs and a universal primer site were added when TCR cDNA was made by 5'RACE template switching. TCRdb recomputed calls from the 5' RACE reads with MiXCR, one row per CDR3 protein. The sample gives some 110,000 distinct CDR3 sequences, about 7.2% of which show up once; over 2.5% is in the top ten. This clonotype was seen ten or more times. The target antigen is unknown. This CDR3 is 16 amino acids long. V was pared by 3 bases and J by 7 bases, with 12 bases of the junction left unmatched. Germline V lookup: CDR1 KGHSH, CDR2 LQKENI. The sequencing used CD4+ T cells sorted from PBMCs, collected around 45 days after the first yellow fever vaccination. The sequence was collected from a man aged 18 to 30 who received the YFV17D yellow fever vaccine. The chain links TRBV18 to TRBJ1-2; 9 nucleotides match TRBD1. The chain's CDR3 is CASSPTTSGQGSGYTF. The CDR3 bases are TGTGCCAGCTCACCTACAACATCTGGACAGGGGTCTGGCTACACCTTC.